What follows describes a single T cell receptor beta chain. The data stem from a study of blood T cell repertoires in COVID-19. Study context: Sites in the United States, Italy and Spain provided acute and convalescent COVID-19 samples. PBMCs, B-cell-depleted T cells, or T cells were the source of the cDNA or gDNA that made up the material.

Authors' methods: Quantification of nucleated cells was approximated via reference gene primer amplification. The assay was immunoSEQ multiplex PCR, and TCRdb's table has in-frame clones only and misses some. That table supplies the V and J calls and clone size; D and trimming were determined from the DNA. The sample has roughly 50,000 clones; around four fifths are singletons. Sequenced material: peripheral blood. This TCR derives from a woman aged 55-75 years with acute or convalescent COVID-19.

This chain's CDR3 is CASSVRDRDDEQFF. In DNA form, the CDR3 reads TGCGCCAGCAGCGTCCGGGACAGGGACGATGAGCAGTTCTTC. The rearrangement uses TRBV5-1 and TRBJ2-1, with 9 bases matching TRBD1. The CDR3 loop spans 14 amino acids. V trimming: 4 bases; J trimming: 8 bases; junction bases outside the gene matches: 7. Germline V CDR1 and CDR2: SGHRS, YFSETQ.